Shown below are 30 T cell receptor beta chains from a single sample sequenced in a study of T cells in Graves' hyperthyroidism and ophthalmopathy. It was RNA transcripts that yielded the amplified TCR beta CDR3 regions. An initial round of RT-PCR targeting the TCR CDR3 relied on the HTBI primer set. A single record per CDR3 protein comes from TCRdb applying MiXCR to the multiplex PCR reads. The sample has 300,000 to 400,000 distinct CDR3 sequences, roughly 13% seen once. The sequenced material came from blood. The receptors shown here come from a woman between 18 and 30 years old with Graves' hyperthyroidism.

This clonotype occurred a few times. This could be a read error, since a much larger clone is one nucleotide away. The chain employs TRBV27 and TRBJ2-7; D gene ambiguous. Germline values: CDR1 MNHEY, CDR2 SMNVEV (reference sequence). This CDR3 is built from 12 residues. The CDR3 protein is CASSGFSYGQYF. CDR3 nucleotide sequence: TGTGCCAGCAGCGGGTTCAGTTACGGGCAGTACTTC.

This clonotype was counted at least ten times. The V and J genes are TRBV12-3 or TRBV12-4 and TRBJ2-7; D is undetermined. Trimming took off 3 bases at V and 2 bases at J, with 14 bases between the two ends. The CDR3 covers 15 residues. The CDR3 reads CASSLLIATTYEQYF. DNA for the CDR3: TGTGCCAGCAGTTTGCTAATCGCGACAACCTACGAGCAGTACTTC.

Remarks on this clonotype: Being one base from a much bigger clone, this may be a read error. The chain employs TRBV20-1 and TRBJ1-1; D remains ambiguous. Trimming stripped 1 base from V and 4 bases from J, with 13 bases between. Germline V gives CDR1 DFQATT, CDR2 SNEGSKA (reference sequence). The CDR3 spans 14 residues. The CDR3 bases are TGCAGTGCTAGAGCCCCGGCGGGGTTCACTGAAGCTTTCTTT. As protein: CSARAPAGFTEAFF.

The gene calls are TRBV19 and TRBJ2-1; 8 bases agree with TRBD2. Germline loops: CDR1 LNHDA, CDR2 SQIVND (reference sequence). The CDR3 contains 14 residues. With V trimmed by 6 bases and J by 7 bases, 8 bases remained unmatched. The CDR3 DNA follows: TGTGCCAGTAGGGTACCGGGGGGGGTGAATGAGCAGTTCTTC. It yields the protein CASRVPGGVNEQFF.

This clonotype was recorded at least ten times. The rearrangement joins TRBV7-2 to TRBJ2-3; the D is unclear. The CDR3 contains 16 residues. V was shortened by 1 base and J by 0 bases, with 11 bases between the two germline ends. Per the germline V gene, CDR1 is SGHTA and CDR2 is FQGNSA. CDR3 nucleotides: TGTGCCAGCAGCTTAGTGGTACTAACTAGCACAGATACGCAGTATTTT. Its translation: CASSLVVLTSTDTQYF. The complete variable domain, with remaining parts taken from reference TRBV7-2 and TRBJ2-3, reads GAGVSQSPSNKVTEKGKDVELRCDPISGHTALYWYRQSLGQGLEFLIYFQGNSAPDKSGLPSDRFSAERTGGSVSTLTIQRTQQEDSAVYLCASSLVVLTSTDTQYFGPGTRLTVL.

A few counts support this clonotype. The DNA for the CDR3 is TGTGCCAGCAGCTTGTACGGGGGGGGGAACACCGGGGAGCTGTTTTTT. Residues: CASSLYGGGNTGELFF. The gene calls are TRBV5-6 and TRBJ2-2; 8 bases match TRBD2. Germline V gives CDR1 SGHDT, CDR2 YYEEEE. V dropped 1 base and J dropped 1; count of bases not matched to a gene: 3. There are 16 residues in the CDR3.

This clonotype was counted at least ten times. The chain couples TRBV3-1 to TRBJ1-5; D not certain. Germline assignment: CDR1 LGHDT and CDR2 YNNKEL (reference sequence). The CDR3 contains 14 residues. Trimming cost V 4 bases and J 0 bases, with 7 bases left between them. DNA of the CDR3: TGTGCCAGCAGCCCCGGCTATAGCAATCAGCCCCAGCATTTT. This gives the protein CASSPGYSNQPQHF.

This clonotype was observed a handful of times. V is TRBV7-9 and J is TRBJ2-2, with TRBD1 matching over 7 bases. This CDR3 is built from 14 residues. V gave up 5 bases and J gave up 7 bases; unmatched junction bases: 7. The germline gives CDR1 SEHNR, CDR2 FQNEAQ (reference sequence). The CDR3 DNA reads TGTGCCAGCAGCCCTCTACAGGGGATCGGGGAGCTGTTTTTT. Its protein product is CASSPLQGIGELFF. The full variable domain, with the rest looked up from reference TRBV7-9 and TRBJ2-2, is DTGVSQNPRHKITKRGQNVTFRCDPISEHNRLYWYRQTLGQGPEFLTYFQNEAQLEKSRLLSDRFSAERPKGSFSTLEIQRTEQGDSAMYLCASSPLQGIGELFFGEGSRLTVL.

This clonotype was seen ten or more times. V usage is TRBV12-3 or TRBV12-4 and J usage is TRBJ2-7; possibly TRBD2 for D (6 bases). Trimming removed 3 bases at V and 5 bases at J, with 14 bases between. CDR3 length: 14 amino acids. The CDR3 here is CASSLWLAMDEQYF. In DNA, the CDR3 is TGTGCCAGCAGTTTGTGGCTAGCGATGGACGAGCAGTACTTC.

This clonotype was recorded at least ten times. This rearrangement joins TRBV3-1 to TRBJ1-2, with D uncertain. Germline-derived CDR1 and CDR2 are LGHDT and YNNKEL (reference sequence). The CDR3 contains 15 residues. V lost 2 bases, J lost 4 bases, and 14 bases lay in between. CDR3 residues: CASSQFPKGVYGYTF. CDR3 sequence (DNA): TGTGCCAGCAGCCAATTTCCGAAGGGAGTCTATGGCTACACCTTC.

Ten or more counts support this clonotype. The chain has TRBV18 and TRBJ2-5; D not resolved. In germline, CDR1 is KGHSH, CDR2 LQKENI. The CDR3 is made up of 11 amino acids. Trimming took off 6 bases at V and 5 bases at J, with 7 bases between the two ends. CDR3 coding DNA: TGTGCCAGCTCCACCGGGGAGACCCAGTACTTC. Its translation is CASSTGETQYF.

The table lists this clonotype with many counts. The chain joins TRBV30 to TRBJ1-5; the D is unclear. The germline V and J ends were trimmed by 0 bases and 11 bases, with 14 bases remaining between them. CDR1 is GTSNPN, CDR2 SVGIG, per germline (reference sequence). The CDR3 runs to 13 residues. CDR3 nucleotide sequence: TGTGCCTGGAGTGTCGGTGGCAGCCGTACCCAGCATTTT. This translates into CAWSVGGSRTQHF.

This clonotype was seen ten or more times. V and J are TRBV28 and TRBJ2-2, with D perhaps TRBD2 (5 bases). The CDR3 totals 15 residues. The V and J ends lost 4 bases and 7 bases respectively, with 16 bases between them. The germline V gene encodes CDR1 MDHEN and CDR2 SYDVKM. The CDR3 DNA sequence: TGTGCCAGCAGTTACCCTTTGACCCGGGACGGGGAGCTGTTTTTT. It is translated as CASSYPLTRDGELFF. Drawing the rest from reference TRBV28 and TRBJ2-2, the complete variable domain is DVKVTQSSRYLVKRTGEKVFLECVQDMDHENMFWYRQDPGLGLRLIYFSYDVKMKEKGDIPEGYSVSREKKERFSLILESASTNQTSMYLCASSYPLTRDGELFFGEGSRLTVL.

This clonotype was recorded a few times. The chain employs TRBV20-1 and TRBJ1-5, with 7 bases identical to TRBD1. The CDR3 runs 12 residues. The germline CDR1 and CDR2 sequences are DFQATT and SNEGSKA (reference sequence). V lost 1 base and J lost 13; bases outside the gene matches: 7. The CDR3 loop reads CSARGGGGQQHF. DNA of the CDR3: TGCAGTGCTAGAGGGGGAGGGGGCCAACAGCATTTT.

The chain carries TRBV30 and TRBJ2-4; a possible D gene is TRBD1 (6 bases). The CDR3 has 17 residues. Germline CDR1 reads GTSNPN; CDR2 reads SVGIG (reference sequence). V dropped 0 bases and J dropped 7 bases, with 22 bases sitting between them. In nucleotides, the CDR3 is TGTGCCTGGAGTGTATATTCCAGGGGCGAGGAAGGGAACATTCAGTACTTC. This translates into CAWSVYSRGEEGNIQYF.

Many counts were recorded for this clonotype. V usage is TRBV20-1 and J usage is TRBJ1-1; no clear D. This CDR3 has 12 residues. V was pared by 1 base and J by 4 bases, with 7 bases between. Germline lookup yields CDR1 DFQATT and CDR2 SNEGSKA (reference sequence). CDR3 in DNA: TGCAGTGCTAGAGGGGGTGGCACTGAAGCTTTCTTT. Translation: CSARGGGTEAFF.

This clonotype was observed at least ten times. The chain joins TRBV6-2 or TRBV6-3 to TRBJ2-5; D remains unclear. CDR1 is MNHEY and CDR2 is SVGEGT in the germline V gene. V was shortened by 1 base and J by 3 bases, with 6 bases between the two germline ends. This CDR3 region has 13 residues. Here the CDR3 reads CASSYFAEETQYF. The CDR3 DNA reads TGTGCCAGCAGTTACTTCGCGGAAGAGACCCAGTACTTC.

With respect to this clonotype: This could be a read error, since a much larger clone is one nucleotide away. The chain links TRBV20-1 to TRBJ2-7, with TRBD1 as a possible D gene (5 bases). The CDR3 extends over 14 amino acids. The germline CDR1 and CDR2 sequences are DFQATT and SNEGSKA (reference sequence). CDR3 sequence: CGAPDKESSYEQYF. CDR3 DNA sequence: TGCGGTGCCCCGGACAAGGAGAGCTCCTACGAGCAGTACTTC.

In this sample, this clonotype turned up many times. The rearrangement uses TRBV18 and TRBJ2-7; 8 nucleotides match TRBD1. The CDR3 has 15 residues. Trimming removed 0 bases from V and 7 bases from J; junction bases left unmatched: 8. Germline CDR1 reads KGHSH; CDR2 reads LQKENI. In DNA form, the CDR3 reads TGTGCCAGCTCACCACCGTATCAGGGGGCAGGGGAGCAGTACTTC. The encoded protein is CASSPPYQGAGEQYF.

The sample holds a few counts of this clonotype. This could be a read error, since a much larger clone is one nucleotide away. The chain joins TRBV28 to TRBJ2-3; TRBD2 matches at 7 bases. This CDR3 region has 15 residues. CDR1 and CDR2 (germline): MDHEN, SYDVKM. The J segment lost 5 bases and the V segment lost 8 bases, leaving 13 bases of the junction unmatched. The CDR3 spells CASSGGGRGEDTQYF. DNA for the CDR3: TGTGCCAGCTCGGGGGGAGGTAGGGGAGAAGATACGCAGTATTTT.

This clonotype has a count of ten or more. J is TRBJ2-3 and V is TRBV5-1; D may be TRBD1 (6 bases). V was trimmed by 0 bases and J by 4 bases, leaving 15 bases between them. This CDR3 is built from 16 residues. Germline V gene lookup returns CDR1 SGHRS and CDR2 YFSETQ. The CDR3 DNA is TGCGCCAGCAGCTTGGCCAGCAGACCAGGGGCAGATACGCAGTATTTT. Protein: CASSLASRPGADTQYF.

The chain has TRBV10-3 and TRBJ1-6, with D tentatively TRBD1 (6 bases). The germline gives CDR1 ENHRY, CDR2 SYGVKD. There are 14 residues in the CDR3. Trimming removed 6 bases at V and 7 bases at J, with 13 bases between. The CDR3: CAIREGVSNSPLHF. As DNA, the CDR3 is TGTGCCATCAGGGAGGGGGTCTCAAATTCACCCCTCCACTTT.

This clonotype came up a few times. The chain employs TRBV5-6 and TRBJ2-7; 8 nucleotides align to TRBD2. CDR1 SGHDT and CDR2 YYEEEE come from the germline V gene. V lost 5 bases to trimming and J lost 3 bases; unmatched junction nucleotides: 7. This CDR3 has 14 amino acids. DNA for the CDR3: TGTGCCAGCAGGTATAACCGGGAGGGCTACGAGCAGTACTTC. Translating it yields CASRYNREGYEQYF.

This clonotype has more than one count but fewer than ten. A much more abundant neighbour one base away suggests this may be a read error. The chain combines TRBV3-1 with TRBJ2-3, with 9 bases identical to TRBD1. With 4 bases clipped from V and 2 bases from J, the junction kept 4 bases outside the gene matches. There are 15 residues in the CDR3. Germline CDR1 and CDR2: LGHDT and YNNKEL (reference sequence). The CDR3 nucleotides are TGTGCCAGCAGCCCCCGGACAGGGGACACAGATACGCAGTATTTT. Protein sequence: CASSPRTGDTDTQYF.

This clonotype was seen ten or more times. The chain employs TRBV29-1 and TRBJ1-2, with D possibly being TRBD1 (6 bases). CDR1 is SQVTM and CDR2 is ANQGSEA in the germline V gene. V was pared by 6 bases and J by 3 bases, with 14 bases between. The CDR3 sequence is 13 residues long. This CDR3 reads CSVVLGGDYGYTF. CDR3 in DNA: TGCAGCGTCGTACTGGGGGGCGACTATGGCTACACCTTC.

This clonotype has ten or more counts. J is TRBJ1-1 and V is TRBV28; D may be TRBD1 (6 bases). The ends were cut back, 7 bases at V and 0 bases at J, with 15 bases in the middle. Looked up from germline, CDR1 is MDHEN and CDR2 is SYDVKM. The CDR3 is 15 amino acids. The chain's CDR3 is CASNRRGIMNTEAFF. CDR3 coding DNA: TGTGCCAGCAATCGAAGGGGGATCATGAACACTGAAGCTTTCTTT.

This clonotype was seen at least ten times. The J gene is TRBJ2-2, the V gene TRBV5-1; TRBD2 aligns across 7 bases. J was trimmed by 4 bases and V by 4 bases; bases with no gene match: 4. This CDR3 is built from 14 residues. The V gene's germline CDR1 is SGHRS and CDR2 YFSETQ. CDR3 sequence: CASSNPGGTGELFF. CDR3 in DNA: TGCGCCAGCAGCAATCCGGGGGGCACCGGGGAGCTGTTTTTT.

Concerning this clonotype itself: This may be a read error: a much more frequent sequence differs by one nucleotide. The chain links TRBV5-1 to TRBJ2-1; D perhaps matches TRBD1 (6 bases). Germline V gene lookup returns CDR1 SGHRS and CDR2 YFSETQ. This CDR3 has 15 amino acids. The CDR3 spells CASILGTGLYNEQFF. CDR3 in DNA: TGCGCCAGCATCTTGGGAACAGGGCTATACAATGAGCAGTTCTTC.

This clonotype was seen ten or more times. This rearrangement joins TRBV5-5 to TRBJ2-3, with D uncertain. The CDR3 runs 13 residues. Looked up from germline, CDR1 is SGHKS and CDR2 is YYEKEE (reference sequence). V lost 4 bases to trimming and J lost 3 bases, with 9 bases between them. The CDR3 sequence: CASSPLGTDTQYF. The CDR3 DNA reads as TGTGCCAGCAGCCCATTAGGGACAGATACGCAGTATTTT.

The chain employs TRBV19 and TRBJ1-2, with a weak D call TRBD1 (5 bases). The CDR3 sequence is 14 residues long. Germline V gene data show CDR1 as LNHDA and CDR2 as SQIVND (reference sequence). V was shortened by 6 bases and J by 5 bases, with 16 bases between the two germline ends. The DNA for the CDR3 is TGTGCCAGTAGCGACGACAAGGGGCCTTATGGCTACACCTTC. This gives the protein CASSDDKGPYGYTF. Full variable domain (remainder filled in from reference TRBV19 and TRBJ1-2): DGGITQSPKYLFRKEGQNVTLSCEQNLNHDAMYWYRQDPGQGLRLIYYSQIVNDFQKGDIAEGYSVSREKKESFPLTVTSAQKNPTAFYLCASSDDKGPYGYTFGSGTRLTVV.